This T cell receptor beta chain was recorded in a study of T-cell reconstitution after alpha-beta-depleted transplantation in children. Whole-study results and caveats: Reportedly, only several hundred clones from non-depleted graft cells drove alpha-beta T-cell counts at about two months. It was newly produced T cells that mostly accounted for T-cell counts and diversity one year after transplant.

This clonotype was detected only a few times. Its antigen is unidentified. The ends were cut back, 5 bases at V and 3 bases at J, with 19 bases in the middle. The CDR3 loop spans 16 amino acids. Per the germline V gene, CDR1 is LGHNA and CDR2 is YNFKEQ. The TCRbeta library incorporated unique molecular identifiers. One entry per CDR3 protein results from TCRdb running MiXCR on the PCR reads. Of 700,000 or so distinct CDR3 sequences detected, about an eighth appear once; the ten largest clones hold 0.75% to 0.85%. Here the sequenced sample was PBMCs, taken before TCRalphabeta/CD19-depleted stem cell transplant. The genes are TRBV4-2 and TRBJ1-1; a weak D match, TRBD1 (6 bases). The clonotype originates from a girl aged 2 to 10 with congenital amegakaryocytic thrombocytopenia, due to receive a stem cell transplant. The CDR3 DNA sequence: TGTGCCAGCAGCTGGGGGCACGGGTCTTGGTACACTGAAGCTTTCTTT. This codes for CASSWGHGSWYTEAFF.